The rows below give T cell receptor beta chains drawn from one sample of a study of blood T cell repertoires in COVID-19. Assay: immunoSEQ multiplex PCR; the TCRdb copy retains only in-frame clones and omits some. The sample has 150,000 to 170,000 clones, less than 95% seen once. Sequenced: peripheral blood. These receptors were collected from a man aged 50 to 60 with acute or convalescent COVID-19. The CDR3 runs from the conserved cysteine through the conserved F or W. The D gene is left open where the match is weak. Where a row states a size, it is once, few, many or the class of an expanded clone; other rows omit it.

D,size,V,J,DNA,CDR3
TRBD2,NA,TRBV18,TRBJ2-2,TGTGCCAGCTCACCACGACTAGCGGGAGGGCGGAACACCGGGGAGCTGTTTTTT,CASSPRLAGGRNTGELFF
TRBD2,NA,TRBV10-3,TRBJ2-1,TGTGCCACTGGGGGACTAGCGGGAGGGTTAAACAATGAGCAGTTCTTC,CATGGLAGGLNNEQFF
NA,NA,TRBV4-2,TRBJ2-2,TGTGCCAGCAGCCAGGGGCTGAACACCGGGGAGCTGTTTTTT,CASSQGLNTGELFF
NA,NA,TRBV10-3,TRBJ1-4,TGTGCCATCAGTGAGTCTAGGACAGAGACTAATGAAAAACTGTTTTTT,CAISESRTETNEKLFF
NA,NA,TRBV10-3,TRBJ1-2,TGTGCCATCAGTCTAGGGACGGACAGTTATGGCTACACCTTC,CAISLGTDSYGYTF
NA,NA,TRBV3-1/TRBV3-2,TRBJ2-5,TGTGCCAGCACCTCCTTAGGGGGAGCCGCTGGGGAGACCCAGTACTTC,CASTSLGGAAGETQYF
TRBD2,once,TRBV7-7,TRBJ2-5,TGTGCCAGCAGCCCCGGGGGGGTTGGGGAGACCCAGTACTTC,CASSPGGVGETQYF
NA,NA,TRBV7-2,TRBJ1-1,TGTGCCAGCAGCTTAGACAGAGAAGCTTTCTTT,CASSLDREAFF
NA,NA,TRBV11-1,TRBJ2-3,TGTGCCAGCAGCTTTTCCCACGAGAGGACGCAGTATTTT,CASSFSHERTQYF
NA,NA,TRBV27,TRBJ1-6,TGTGCCAGCAGTTACAGGGACCCCTATAATTCACCCCTCCACTTT,CASSYRDPYNSPLHF
TRBD1,NA,TRBV11-1,TRBJ1-1,TGTGCCAGCAGCTTAGCGGGACAGGGGGCTTCTGAAGCTTTCTTT,CASSLAGQGASEAFF
TRBD1,NA,TRBV2,TRBJ2-7,TGTGCCAGCAGTGCCCACAGGGGTCCTTCCTACGAGCAGTACTTC,CASSAHRGPSYEQYF
TRBD1,NA,TRBV5-8,TRBJ1-2,TGTGCCAGCAGCTGGCTAGGGGACAGGCCCTATGGCTACACCTTC,CASSWLGDRPYGYTF
TRBD1,NA,TRBV18,TRBJ1-2,TGTGCCAGCTCACCAAGCCAGGGGGCGGTTGGCTACACCTTC,CASSPSQGAVGYTF
NA,NA,TRBV24-1,TRBJ2-7,TGTGCCACCAGTAGCGGCTCCTACGAGCAGTACTTC,CATSSGSYEQYF
TRBD2,NA,TRBV4-2,TRBJ2-1,TGTGCCAGCAGCCCTGGGACTAGCGGGAGGGCCTCGCAGTTCTTC,CASSPGTSGRASQFF
TRBD1,few,TRBV11-2,TRBJ1-4,TGTGCCAGCAGCTTCGGACAGGGATTTGAAAAACTGTTTTTT,CASSFGQGFEKLFF
TRBD1,NA,TRBV15,TRBJ2-7,TGTGCCACCAGCAGAGATCGGCAGGGGGATTGGGAGCAGTACTTC,CATSRDRQGDWEQYF
TRBD1,NA,TRBV10-2,TRBJ1-4,TGCGCCAGCAGGGCGGACAGGGAGACGTACCTTAATGAAAAACTGTTTTTT,CASRADRETYLNEKLFF
TRBD1,NA,TRBV10-2,TRBJ2-7,TGCGCCAGCGCAGGGACAGTAAACGAGCAGTACTTC,CASAGTVNEQYF
NA,NA,TRBV10-3,TRBJ1-1,TGTGCCATCAGTGAGTCCCCAGGGAACACTGAAGCTTTCTTT,CAISESPGNTEAFF
NA,once,TRBV7-2,TRBJ1-2,TGTGCCAGCAGCTTAGATAACCCGGTAGCACTTAACTATGGCTACACCTTC,CASSLDNPVALNYGYTF
TRBD1,NA,TRBV5-1,TRBJ1-4,TGCGCCAGCAGATTAAGGGACAGGGACACTGAAAAACTGTTTTTT,CASRLRDRDTEKLFF
NA,few,TRBV7-2,TRBJ2-5,TGTGCCAGCAGCTTAATGCTGGGGGGAGAGACCCAGTACTTC,CASSLMLGGETQYF